These 25 T cell receptor beta chains originate from one sample sequenced in a study of CD8 T cells in ankylosing spondylitis. TCRdb independently ran MiXCR on the 5' RACE reads; one entry per CDR3 protein. The sample shows 20,000 to 30,000 distinct CDR3 sequences, over 2% of them seen only once. The sequenced sample consisted of blood, either unsorted or a sorted T cell fraction (not recorded which). These receptors were taken from a female donor with ankylosing spondylitis or in good health (not recorded which).

This clonotype has only a few counts. The chain joins TRBV9 to TRBJ1-2; TRBD1 matches at 7 bases. CDR3 size: 15 residues. Germline V lookup: CDR1 SGDLS, CDR2 YYNGEE. The V gene end was trimmed by 0 bases and the J gene end by 4 bases; junction bases not matched to a gene: 6. CDR3 sequence reads: CASSVGQGSVYGYTF. CDR3 in DNA: TGTGCCAGCAGCGTAGGACAGGGTAGCGTCTATGGCTACACCTTC. Full variable domain (rest looked up from reference TRBV9 and TRBJ1-2): DSGVTQTPKHLITATGQRVTLRCSPRSGDLSVYWYQQSLDQGLQFLIQYYNGEERAKGNILERFSAQQFPDLHSELNLSSLELGDSALYFCASSVGQGSVYGYTFGSGTRLTVV.

In its sample, this clonotype was seen many times. This chain connects TRBV9 to TRBJ1-2; 9 bases are shared with TRBD1. The trim removed 0 bases at V and 7 bases at J, leaving 10 bases unmatched. The CDR3 is 16 amino acids. The germline V gene encodes CDR1 SGDLS and CDR2 YYNGEE. CDR3 DNA: TGTGCCAGCAGCGTAGGAGGGGGACAGGGACCCCTTGGCTACACCTTC. It codes for CASSVGGGQGPLGYTF.

This clonotype was detected ten times or more. V usage is TRBV9 and J usage is TRBJ1-3, with D possibly being TRBD1 (6 bases). The CDR3 contains 16 residues. CDR1 is SGDLS and CDR2 is YYNGEE in the germline V gene. Trimming cost V 3 bases and J 2 bases, with 15 bases left between them. In DNA form, the CDR3 reads TGTGCCAGCAGCGCTCGGCAGGGGAGGACTGGAAACACCATATATTTT. Translated, it gives CASSARQGRTGNTIYF.

This clonotype is medium-sized (0.01 to 0.1%) within its sample. The V gene is TRBV9, the J gene TRBJ2-7; D possibly matches TRBD1 or TRBD2 (5 bases each). The V and J ends lost 3 bases and 6 bases respectively, with 13 bases between them. Germline loops: CDR1 SGDLS, CDR2 YYNGEE. The length of the CDR3 is 13 residues. The CDR3, as DNA: TGTGCCAGCAGCGAGGGACCCCGGGGCGAGCAGTACTTC. Its protein is CASSEGPRGEQYF.

This clonotype occurred many times. The chain uses TRBV9 and TRBJ2-7; no reliable D call. Germline V gene sequence: CDR1 SGDLS, CDR2 YYNGEE. The CDR3 is 16 residues long. Trimming cost V 0 bases and J 0 bases, with 13 bases left between them. This CDR3 reads CASSVGLPPYSYEQYF. For the CDR3, the DNA is TGTGCCAGCAGCGTAGGGCTTCCCCCCTACTCCTACGAGCAGTACTTC. The full variable domain, its missing parts supplied by reference TRBV9 and TRBJ2-7, is DSGVTQTPKHLITATGQRVTLRCSPRSGDLSVYWYQQSLDQGLQFLIQYYNGEERAKGNILERFSAQQFPDLHSELNLSSLELGDSALYFCASSVGLPPYSYEQYFGPGTRLTVT.

This clonotype was found many times. The chain recombines TRBV9 with TRBJ1-1; D gene unclear. The CDR3 loop spans 15 amino acids. In germline, CDR1 is SGDLS, CDR2 YYNGEE. The V and J ends lost 0 bases and 4 bases respectively, with 13 bases between them. In nucleotides, the CDR3 is TGTGCCAGCAGCGTAGAGCCGGGGTCGGGCACTGAAGCTTTCTTT. Protein: CASSVEPGSGTEAFF.

This clonotype appeared many times. V and J are TRBV9 and TRBJ2-7; D is possibly TRBD1 or TRBD2 (6 bases each). Trimming took 3 bases from V and 5 from J, leaving 15 bases between them. CDR3 length: 14 amino acids. Per germline, CDR1 SGDLS and CDR2 YYNGEE. The chain's CDR3 is CASSGRTAGHEQYF. The CDR3 nucleotides are TGTGCCAGCAGCGGTCGGACAGCGGGCCACGAGCAGTACTTC.

The sample holds many counts of this clonotype. The chain is built from TRBV9 and TRBJ2-5, with no clear D. The germline gives CDR1 SGDLS, CDR2 YYNGEE. This CDR3 spans 13 amino acids. V shed 3 bases and J shed 2 bases, with 8 bases lying between them. The CDR3 here is CASSAGLQETQYF. CDR3 nucleotide sequence: TGTGCCAGCAGCGCTGGTCTTCAAGAGACCCAGTACTTC.

This clonotype has ten or more counts. This sequence joins TRBV9 and TRBJ2-1, with 9 bases fitting TRBD2. The CDR3 sequence is 16 residues long. J was trimmed by 8 bases and V by 4 bases; bases with no gene match: 13. Germline assignment: CDR1 SGDLS and CDR2 YYNGEE. The CDR3 loop is CASSSRSGRPGDEQFF. In DNA form, the CDR3 reads TGTGCCAGCAGCTCACGAAGCGGGAGGCCCGGGGATGAGCAGTTCTTC.

This clonotype has at least ten counts. DNA of the CDR3: TGTGCCAGCAGCGTGGAGGGAGGGCTACCGGAGCAGTTCTTC. It translates to CASSVEGGLPEQFF. The genes are TRBV9 and TRBJ2-1; 7 nucleotides agree with TRBD2. Trimming removed 2 bases from V and 10 bases from J; junction bases left unmatched: 9. From germline, CDR1 is SGDLS and CDR2 YYNGEE. The CDR3 extends over 14 amino acids.

In its sample, this clonotype was seen many times. The chain uses TRBV9 and TRBJ1-1; TRBD1 matches at 7 bases. V dropped 2 bases and J dropped 1; count of bases not matched to a gene: 2. The CDR3 contains 14 residues. Germline V gene sequence: CDR1 SGDLS, CDR2 YYNGEE. The CDR3 protein is CASSVRDRNTEAFF. CDR3 DNA sequence: TGTGCCAGCAGCGTCCGGGACAGGAACACTGAAGCTTTCTTT.

This clonotype was detected many times. J is TRBJ2-7 and V is TRBV9; D call uncertain. In germline, CDR1 is SGDLS, CDR2 YYNGEE. CDR3 length: 11 residues. V dropped 3 bases and J dropped 5 bases, with 6 bases sitting between them. CDR3 region: CASSDQDEQYF. The DNA of the CDR3 is TGTGCCAGCAGCGACCAAGACGAGCAGTACTTC.

This clonotype was recorded many times. The chain links TRBV9 to TRBJ1-1; 8 bases are shared with TRBD1. The germline CDR1 and CDR2 sequences are SGDLS and YYNGEE. V was pared by 4 bases and J by 1 base, with 6 bases of the junction left unmatched. The CDR3 contains 15 residues. The CDR3 nucleotides read TGTGCCAGCAGCTGGGCTGGGACAGGGAACACTGAAGCTTTCTTT. It is translated as CASSWAGTGNTEAFF.

This clonotype was seen many times. CDR3 amino acids: CASSYGSFVDDTQYF. The CDR3 nucleotides are TGTGCCAGCAGCTACGGGAGTTTCGTAGACGATACGCAGTATTTT. The rearrangement links TRBV9 to TRBJ2-3; perhaps TRBD2 as D (6 bases). Trimming left V 4 bases short and J 6 bases short, with 18 bases between. From germline, CDR1 is SGDLS and CDR2 YYNGEE. The CDR3 is 15 amino acids.

This clonotype was seen many times. The chain has TRBV9 and TRBJ2-3; D gene uncertain. V was pared by 3 bases and J by 1 base, with 18 bases between. The CDR3 extends over 17 amino acids. The germline V gene has CDR1 SGDLS and CDR2 YYNGEE. This chain's CDR3 is CASSARHGGLGTDTQYF. As DNA, the CDR3 is TGTGCCAGCAGCGCCCGACATGGTGGGCTTGGCACAGATACGCAGTATTTT.

This clonotype has a count of ten or more. The rearrangement links TRBV9 to TRBJ2-7; perhaps TRBD2 as D (5 bases). The CDR3 has 15 amino acids. V dropped 4 bases and J dropped 3 bases, with 17 bases sitting between them. CDR1 is SGDLS and CDR2 is YYNGEE in the germline V gene. CDR3 DNA: TGTGCCAGCAGCCCTGGTTCGAGCGGCTTCTACGAGCAGTACTTC. The encoded protein is CASSPGSSGFYEQYF.

This clonotype was observed at least ten times. This chain uses TRBV9 with TRBJ2-3; TRBD1 agrees at 9 bases. J gave up 1 base and V 2 bases, and 11 bases lay outside the gene matches. In germline, CDR1 is SGDLS, CDR2 YYNGEE. The CDR3 loop spans 18 amino acids. The chain's CDR3 is CASSVRTGTGYRTDTQYF. DNA for the CDR3: TGTGCCAGCAGCGTTCGTACCGGGACAGGGTATCGCACAGATACGCAGTATTTT.

This clonotype was seen many times. The chain recombines TRBV9 with TRBJ2-1; D may be TRBD1 (5 bases). The V gene lost 0 bases and the J gene lost 0 bases, with 16 bases spanning the gap. CDR1 SGDLS and CDR2 YYNGEE come from the germline V gene. The CDR3 consists of 18 residues. Here the CDR3 DNA reads TGTGCCAGCAGCGTAGGGCTGGCGACAGCTAGCTCCTACAATGAGCAGTTCTTC. Protein: CASSVGLATASSYNEQFF. The whole variable domain, remainder taken from reference TRBV9 and TRBJ2-1, is DSGVTQTPKHLITATGQRVTLRCSPRSGDLSVYWYQQSLDQGLQFLIQYYNGEERAKGNILERFSAQQFPDLHSELNLSSLELGDSALYFCASSVGLATASSYNEQFFGPGTRLTVL.

This clonotype was counted at least ten times. The chain is built from TRBV9 and TRBJ2-7, with TRBD1 identical over 10 bases. The V segment lost 4 bases and the J segment 4 bases; nucleotides outside the gene matches: 11. Germline V CDR1 and CDR2: SGDLS, YYNGEE. The CDR3 loop spans 16 amino acids. The CDR3 region has the DNA TGTGCCAGCAGCCCAACTGCCGGGACAGGGGCATACGAGCAGTACTTC. Translated: CASSPTAGTGAYEQYF.

This clonotype was seen repeatedly, ten times or more. The CDR3 DNA sequence: TGTGCCAGCAGCGTGGCCCCCAACAATGAGCAGTTCTTC. This gives the protein CASSVAPNNEQFF. This chain joins TRBV9 and TRBJ2-1; no clear D. The CDR3 runs 13 residues. Germline V gene lookup returns CDR1 SGDLS and CDR2 YYNGEE. V lost 2 bases to trimming and J lost 5 bases, with 8 bases between them.

This clonotype was detected ten times or more. The V and J genes are TRBV9 and TRBJ1-3; unclear D gene. The CDR3 sequence is 15 residues long. From germline, CDR1 is SGDLS and CDR2 YYNGEE. Deletions cut 0 bases from V and 0 bases from J, with 7 bases between. In DNA, the CDR3 is TGTGCCAGCAGCGTAGGAGAGTCCTCTGGAAACACCATATATTTT. Its translation: CASSVGESSGNTIYF.

This clonotype was seen repeatedly, ten times or more. This sequence joins TRBV9 and TRBJ2-1, with 7 bases aligning to TRBD1. In germline, CDR1 is SGDLS, CDR2 YYNGEE. With 4 bases clipped from V and 7 bases from J, the junction kept 2 bases outside the gene matches. There are 12 residues in the CDR3. The CDR3 sequence: CASSLQGNEQFF. In DNA, the CDR3 is TGTGCCAGCAGCTTACAGGGGAATGAGCAGTTCTTC.

The sample holds many counts of this clonotype. The chain uses TRBV9 and TRBJ2-5, with unresolved D. Germline assignment: CDR1 SGDLS and CDR2 YYNGEE. This CDR3 has 15 residues. Trimming shortened V by 0 bases and J by 5 bases, and 14 bases separated the two germline ends. The CDR3 spells CASSVESGTGETQYF. DNA of the CDR3: TGTGCCAGCAGCGTAGAATCCGGAACCGGGGAGACCCAGTACTTC.

This clonotype was seen ten or more times. The chain is built from TRBV9 and TRBJ2-3, with D perhaps matching TRBD1 or TRBD2 (5 bases each). Trimming took off 0 bases at V and 0 bases at J, with 11 bases between the two ends. Germline V lookup: CDR1 SGDLS, CDR2 YYNGEE. This CDR3 comprises 16 residues. The CDR3 nucleotides read TGTGCCAGCAGCGTAGGAGGGACCCTTAGCACAGATACGCAGTATTTT. Residues: CASSVGGTLSTDTQYF. Full variable domain (rest looked up from reference TRBV9 and TRBJ2-3): DSGVTQTPKHLITATGQRVTLRCSPRSGDLSVYWYQQSLDQGLQFLIQYYNGEERAKGNILERFSAQQFPDLHSELNLSSLELGDSALYFCASSVGGTLSTDTQYFGPGTRLTVL.

This clonotype was picked up many times. The chain recombines TRBV9 with TRBJ1-2; possible D gene TRBD1, 6 bases. CDR1 SGDLS and CDR2 YYNGEE come from the germline V gene. The CDR3 length is 15 residues. With 4 bases removed from V and 4 bases from J, the gap between germline ends came to 17 bases. DNA for the CDR3: TGTGCCAGCAGCCGGGAGACAGGAGGGCCCTATGGCTACACCTTC. This encodes CASSRETGGPYGYTF.